The 10 T cell receptor beta chains below were found in one sample sequenced in a study of cytomegalovirus exposure and HLA in healthy donors. The PCR used 60 Vbeta and 13 Jbeta primers. Profiled with immunoSEQ multiplex PCR; TCRdb holds only in-frame clones, not every one. The table lists about 190,000 clones, more than 65% of them singletons. Sequenced: PBMCs. All receptors derive from a woman in her 30s in good health and CMV-seropositive.

The gene calls are TRBV27 and TRBJ2-7, with D hard to call. The CDR3 extends over 13 amino acids. Trimming pared 2 bases from V and 2 bases from J, leaving 7 bases between. Germline values: CDR1 MNHEY, CDR2 SMNVEV (reference sequence). The CDR3 coding sequence is TGTGCCAGCAGTTTAGCAGGTACCTACGAGCAGTACTTC. Translation: CASSLAGTYEQYF.

V and J are TRBV2 and TRBJ2-1, with 10 bases that match TRBD2. The CDR3 has 13 residues. V gave up 7 bases and J gave up 6 bases; unmatched junction bases: 3. Per the germline V gene, CDR1 is SNHLY and CDR2 is FYNNEI. Written as DNA, the CDR3 is TGTGCCAGCACCTTAGCGGGAGGCAATGAGCAGTTCTTC. Its translation is CASTLAGGNEQFF.

Comments on this clone: One end of the junction does not line up with germline, which may come from a read error. J is TRBJ2-7 and V is TRBV7-9; the D gene is possibly TRBD1 (6 bases). Germline V gene data show CDR1 as SEHNR and CDR2 as FQNEAQ (reference sequence). This CDR3 has 15 residues. The CDR3 reads CSSSSDSPGAHEQYF. CDR3 DNA sequence: TGTTCCAGCAGTTCGGACTCCCCAGGGGCCCACGAGCAGTACTTC.

This chain uses TRBV5-4 with TRBJ2-1; 11 bases fit TRBD2. This CDR3 region has 16 residues. CDR1 SGHNT and CDR2 YYREEE come from the germline V gene (reference sequence). After removal of 5 bases from V and 4 bases from J, the junction contained 8 bases not matched to a gene. CDR3 region: CASSSSGTSGYNEQFF. CDR3 DNA: TGTGCCAGCAGTTCCTCCGGGACTAGCGGTTACAATGAGCAGTTCTTC.

This chain connects TRBV11-2 to TRBJ1-2; 7 bases match TRBD1. J was trimmed by 11 bases and V by 5 bases; bases with no gene match: 11. This CDR3 has 13 residues. Germline loops: CDR1 SGHAT, CDR2 FQNNGV. CDR3 amino acids: CASSNKGASGYTF. CDR3 coding DNA: TGTGCCAGCAGCAATAAGGGGGCCTCTGGTTACACCTTC. The full variable domain, in which reference TRBV11-2 and TRBJ1-2 provide the parts outside the CDR3, is EAGVAQSPRYKIIEKRQSVAFWCNPISGHATLYWYQQILGQGPKLLIQFQNNGVVDDSQLPKDRFSAERLKGVDSTLKIQPAKLEDSAVYLCASSNKGASGYTFGSGTRLTVV.

The chain joins TRBV25-1 to TRBJ2-7; TRBD1 agrees at 8 bases. V dropped 2 bases and J dropped 3; count of bases not matched to a gene: 6. The CDR3 contains 15 residues. In germline, CDR1 is MGHDK, CDR2 SYGVNS. In DNA form, the CDR3 reads TGTGCCAGCAGTGAAGGGGACAGGCTTAACTACGAGCAGTACTTC. It is translated as CASSEGDRLNYEQYF.

The chain is built from TRBV10-2 and TRBJ2-1; 8 bases map to TRBD2. The CDR3 extends over 15 amino acids. The V segment lost 3 bases and the J segment 7 bases; nucleotides outside the gene matches: 8. Germline loops: CDR1 WSHSY, CDR2 SAAADI. Here the CDR3 reads CASSDSISGENEQFF. CDR3 coding DNA: TGCGCCAGCAGTGACTCGATTAGCGGGGAGAATGAGCAGTTCTTC.

Comments on this clone: The sample holds other DNA sequences that translate to the same CDR3. V gene TRBV2 combines with J gene TRBJ1-1; no clear D. The CDR3 is 13 residues long. V lost 8 bases and J 2 bases, leaving 12 bases between the germline ends. Germline V gene lookup returns CDR1 SNHLY and CDR2 FYNNEI. The CDR3 DNA is TGTGCCAGCCAAAGGGAGGGTAACACTGAAGCTTTCTTT. Its protein is CASQREGNTEAFF. Variable domain in full (rest from reference TRBV2 and TRBJ1-1): EPEVTQTPSHQVTQMGQEVILRCVPISNHLYFYWYRQILGQKVEFLVSFYNNEISEKSEIFDDQFSVERPDGSNFTLKIRSTKLEDSAMYFCASQREGNTEAFFGQGTRLTVV.

V usage is TRBV19 and J usage is TRBJ2-3, with D perhaps TRBD1 (6 bases). CDR1 is LNHDA and CDR2 is SQIVND in the germline V gene (reference sequence). The germline V and J ends were trimmed by 3 bases and 6 bases, with 10 bases remaining between them. The CDR3 extends over 13 amino acids. This chain's CDR3 is CASSMGQGDTQYF. Here the CDR3 DNA reads TGTGCCAGTAGTATGGGGCAGGGGGATACGCAGTATTTT.

The chain employs TRBV19 and TRBJ1-2; D call uncertain. The CDR3 is 14 amino acids. The V end was cut by 5 bases, the J end by 7 bases, with 17 bases between. CDR1 and CDR2 (germline): LNHDA, SQIVND (reference sequence). The CDR3 sequence is CASSVEGRLGGYTF. In DNA form, the CDR3 reads TGTGCCAGTAGTGTGGAGGGTCGTTTGGGTGGCTACACCTTC.